The next 25 T cell receptor beta chains were all read from a single sample in a study of molecular identifiers for immune sequencing clone quantification. In TCRdb, the PCR reads were re-called with MiXCR into one record per CDR3 protein. This sample has approximately 590,000 distinct CDR3 sequences; 25% occur once, and the top ten carry about 0.78%. The sequenced material came from naive CD8+ T cells from blood, with Jurkat cell RNA spiked in. Indicated subset: FACS-sorted CD8+CD4-CCR7+CD45RA+ naive T cells. Every receptor here comes from a human donor in good health. Some libraries in this study had Jurkat cell RNA spiked in.

As to this clonotype: With a much larger clone just one base away, this may be a read error. The CDR3 spells CANTGQVATEAFF. The CDR3 coding sequence is TGTGCCAACACGGGCCAGGTCGCGACTGAAGCTTTCTTT. This chain uses TRBV12-3 or TRBV12-4 with TRBJ1-1; unclear D gene. V was trimmed by 10 bases and J by 5 bases, leaving 17 bases between them. The CDR3 runs 13 residues.

This clonotype came up a few times. CDR3 sequence reads: CASSWGTGTNEQYF. The CDR3 coding sequence is TGTGCCAGCAGCTGGGGGACAGGTACTAACGAGCAGTACTTC. V is TRBV5-4 and J is TRBJ2-7; 8 bases fit TRBD1. CDR1 SGHNT and CDR2 YYREEE come from the germline V gene (reference sequence). This CDR3 comprises 14 residues. Trimming took 3 bases from V and 5 from J; bases not matched to a gene: 7.

This sequence joins TRBV6-2 or TRBV6-3 and TRBJ2-3; 14 nucleotides line up with TRBD2. CDR1 is MNHEY and CDR2 is SVGEGT in the germline V gene. The CDR3 consists of 21 residues. V gave up 6 bases and J gave up 2 bases; unmatched junction bases: 19. Here the CDR3 reads CASSWGTGLAGDKRATDTQYF. The CDR3 DNA reads TGTGCCAGCAGCTGGGGGACGGGACTAGCGGGAGATAAGAGGGCCACAGATACGCAGTATTTT.

The chain has TRBV5-4 and TRBJ2-7; the D is unclear. The V gene's germline CDR1 is SGHNT and CDR2 YYREEE (reference sequence). V gave up 5 bases and J gave up 3 bases, with 12 bases separating them. CDR3 length equals 13 residues. The CDR3 DNA is TGTGCCAGCAGTCCTGACCTGGGCTACGAGCAGTACTTC. Its protein product is CASSPDLGYEQYF.

This clonotype has a single count. The rearrangement uses TRBV11-2 and TRBJ1-4; D perhaps matches TRBD1 (6 bases). Looked up from germline, CDR1 is SGHAT and CDR2 is FQNNGV. CDR3 length equals 15 residues. V was shortened by 0 bases and J by 5 bases, with 10 bases between the two germline ends. This chain's CDR3 is CASSLDGTLNEKLFF. CDR3 DNA sequence: TGTGCCAGCAGCTTAGATGGGACACTAAATGAAAAACTGTTTTTT.

This clonotype has a handful of counts. The rearrangement uses TRBV5-1 and TRBJ1-1, with 10 nucleotides matching TRBD1. The CDR3 extends over 15 amino acids. Germline CDR1 is SGHRS and CDR2 is YFSETQ. Losses at the gene ends were 0 bases for V and 6 bases for J; bases not matched to a gene: 5. CDR3 nucleotides: TGCGCCAGCAGCTTGGGACAGGGGGCCACCGCTGAAGCTTTCTTT. It specifies CASSLGQGATAEAFF. Filled out from reference TRBV5-1 and TRBJ1-1, the complete variable domain reads KAGVTQTPRYLIKTRGQQVTLSCSPISGHRSVSWYQQTPGQGLQFLFEYFSETQRNKGNFPGRFSGRQFSNSRSEMNVSTLELGDSALYLCASSLGQGATAEAFFGQGTRLTVV.

This clonotype appeared many times. The V and J genes are TRBV7-9 and TRBJ2-3; 8 nucleotides match TRBD2. Germline loops: CDR1 SEHNR, CDR2 FQNEAQ (reference sequence). The CDR3 consists of 12 residues. The CDR3 DNA is TGTGCAGCGGGAGCTGGCACAGATACGCAGTATTTT. It yields the protein CAAGAGTDTQYF.

In this sample, this clonotype turned up many times. This chain links TRBV4-1 with TRBJ1-1; 8 bases agree with TRBD1. Trimming at V came to 4 bases and at J to 4 bases, leaving 8 bases not matched to a gene. Germline V gives CDR1 MGHRA, CDR2 YSYEKL. CDR3 length: 15 residues. Here the CDR3 reads CASSPWTGKGTEAFF. The DNA for the CDR3 is TGCGCCAGCAGCCCGTGGACAGGGAAGGGCACTGAAGCTTTCTTT.

This clonotype was counted ten times or more. The chain is built from TRBV5-4 and TRBJ2-7; the D is unclear. V lost 1 base to trimming and J lost 3 bases, with 14 bases between them. The CDR3 spans 15 residues. CDR1 is SGHNT, CDR2 YYREEE, per germline (reference sequence). As DNA, the CDR3 is TGTGCCAGCAGCTTGTTTGGGGAAGTAGTCTACGAGCAGTACTTC. This codes for CASSLFGEVVYEQYF.

The chain has TRBV12-3 or TRBV12-4 and TRBJ2-7; D remains unclear. The CDR3 loop spans 12 amino acids. V was cut by 4 bases and J by 6 bases, with 10 bases left in between. The CDR3 loop is CASSSNPFEQYF. CDR3 sequence (DNA): TGTGCCAGCAGTTCAAACCCCTTCGAGCAGTACTTC.

This clonotype occurred many times. The junction departs from germline at one end; a sequencing error may be responsible. The chain joins TRBV15 to TRBJ2-7; D possibly corresponds to TRBD1 (6 bases). Germline assignment: CDR1 LNHNV and CDR2 YYDKDF (reference sequence). This CDR3 has 12 amino acids. The CDR3 is CATSRDHREKAF. The CDR3 DNA sequence: TGTGCCACCAGCAGAGATCACAGGGAAAAGGCGTTC. The variable domain in full, completed from reference TRBV15 and TRBJ2-7, reads DAMVIQNPRYQVTQFGKPVTLSCSQTLNHNVMYWYQQKSSQAPKLLFHYYDKDFNNEADTPDNFQSRRPNTSFCFLDIRSPGLGDTAMYLCATSRDHREKAFGPGTRLTVT.

There are a few counts of this clonotype. The chain recombines TRBV27 with TRBJ2-7; TRBD1 matches 12 bases. This CDR3 spans 15 amino acids. Germline CDR1 and CDR2: MNHEY and SMNVEV (reference sequence). Germline trimming cut 0 bases from V and 6 bases from J; bases unmatched to any gene: 3. CDR3 loop: CASSLSGQGASEQYF. The CDR3 region has the DNA TGTGCCAGCAGTTTATCGGGACAGGGGGCGTCCGAGCAGTACTTC.

This clonotype turned up a few times. CDR3 sequence reads: CASSMMGRSNTEAFF. CDR3 sequence (DNA): TGTGCCAGTAGTATGATGGGCAGGTCGAACACTGAAGCTTTCTTT. The J gene is TRBJ1-1, the V gene TRBV19; D unresolved. Trimming stripped 3 bases from V and 1 base from J, with 12 bases between. The CDR3 loop spans 15 amino acids. Per germline, CDR1 LNHDA and CDR2 SQIVND (reference sequence).

The DNA for the CDR3 is TGCGCCAGCAGCCGAGAGACTAGCGGGGGCCTCACAGATACGCAGTATTTT. Translated, it gives CASSRETSGGLTDTQYF. The chain combines TRBV4-1 with TRBJ2-3, with 12 nucleotides matching TRBD2. CDR1 and CDR2 (germline): MGHRA, YSYEKL. Germline trimming cut 4 bases from V and 2 bases from J; bases unmatched to any gene: 7. The CDR3 covers 17 residues.

This chain joins TRBV19 and TRBJ2-3; D unclear. CDR1 is LNHDA and CDR2 is SQIVND in the germline V gene (reference sequence). V was shortened by 4 bases and J by 2 bases, with 7 bases between the two germline ends. This CDR3 region has 13 residues. CDR3 coding DNA: TGTGCCAGTAGTAGCCAGACCACAGATACGCAGTATTTT. As protein: CASSSQTTDTQYF.

This clonotype was seen many times. V gene TRBV7-9 combines with J gene TRBJ1-1, with 8 bases identical to TRBD1. With 5 bases clipped from V and 6 bases from J, the junction kept 8 bases outside the gene matches. The V gene's germline CDR1 is SEHNR and CDR2 FQNEAQ (reference sequence). There are 14 residues in the CDR3. CDR3 region: CASSPRTGFSEAFF. The CDR3 DNA follows: TGTGCCAGCAGCCCCCGGACAGGGTTTTCTGAAGCTTTCTTT.

This clonotype was counted only a few times. This sequence may be a read error, since a much larger clone differs from it by one base. The rearrangement joins TRBV6-2 or TRBV6-3 to TRBJ1-5, with TRBD1 identical over 7 bases. The CDR3 covers 16 residues. The germline CDR1 and CDR2 sequences are MNHEY and SVGEGT. The CDR3 spells CASSYTQGESNPPQHF. CDR3 nucleotides: TGTGCCAGCAGTTACACCCAGGGGGAGAGCAATCCGCCCCAGCATTTT.

As regards this clonotype: This sequence may be a read error, since a much larger clone differs from it by one base. V usage is TRBV7-8 and J usage is TRBJ2-7; unclear D gene. CDR3 length: 13 residues. Germline CDR1 and CDR2: SGHVS and FQNEAQ. This CDR3 is CASSLGPPDERYF. The CDR3 coding sequence is TGTGCCAGCAGCTTAGGGCCCCCGGACGAGCGGTACTTC.

This clonotype came up many times. CDR3 in DNA: TGTGCCAGCAGCTTGGAGGGGGCCCACTACGAGCAGTACTTC. Its protein is CASSLEGAHYEQYF. The chain couples TRBV5-5 to TRBJ2-7, with 7 bases lining up with TRBD1. Germline V CDR1 and CDR2: SGHKS, YYEKEE (reference sequence). The CDR3 is 14 amino acids. V dropped 0 bases and J dropped 3; count of bases not matched to a gene: 3. Looking up the rest from reference TRBV5-5 and TRBJ2-7 gives the full variable domain: DAGVTQSPTHLIKTRGQQVTLRCSPISGHKSVSWYQQVLGQGPQFIFQYYEKEERGRGNFPDRFSARQFPNYSSELNVNALLLGDSALYLCASSLEGAHYEQYFGPGTRLTVT.

This clonotype showed up many times. The gene calls are TRBV28 and TRBJ1-6, with D unclear. V was cut by 3 bases and J by 3 bases, with 15 bases left in between. Germline V gene lookup returns CDR1 MDHEN and CDR2 SYDVKM. This CDR3 is 17 amino acids long. Written as DNA, the CDR3 is TGTGCCAGCAGTTTTAGGGCAGGATCTTACTATAATTCACCCCTCCACTTT. Translation: CASSFRAGSYYNSPLHF.

This clonotype was picked up many times. The J gene is TRBJ2-7, the V gene TRBV4-3; tentatively, D is TRBD1 (5 bases). CDR3 length: 14 residues. V gave up 0 bases and J gave up 3 bases, with 9 bases separating them. The germline V gene has CDR1 LGHNA and CDR2 YSLEER. The CDR3 bases are TGCGCCAGCAGCCAAGAATTGACAGACTACGAGCAGTACTTC. This gives the protein CASSQELTDYEQYF.

This clonotype was seen ten or more times. This rearrangement joins TRBV20-1 to TRBJ2-7; possible D gene TRBD1, 6 bases. Trimming removed 5 bases from V and 0 bases from J, with 11 bases in between. Looked up from germline, CDR1 is DFQATT and CDR2 is SNEGSKA (reference sequence). This CDR3 is built from 13 residues. CDR3 amino acids: CSARDTNSYEQYF. CDR3 sequence (DNA): TGCAGTGCTCGGGACACCAACTCCTACGAGCAGTACTTC.

A remark on this clonotype: The germline gene is not matched at one end of the junction; a read error may be the cause. The J gene is TRBJ2-7, the V gene TRBV4-3, with a weak D call TRBD1 (6 bases). CDR1 is LGHNA, CDR2 YSLEER, per germline. The CDR3 consists of 13 residues. The CDR3 here is CVSSPGTPYEQYF. In nucleotides, the CDR3 is TGCGTCAGCAGCCCCGGGACACCCTACGAGCAGTACTTC.

The table lists this clonotype with many counts. This sequence joins TRBV5-5 and TRBJ2-3; either TRBD1 or TRBD2 may supply D (5 bases each). Germline assignment: CDR1 SGHKS and CDR2 YYEKEE (reference sequence). The CDR3 has 14 amino acids. Trimming took 4 bases from V and 8 from J, leaving 17 bases between them. This CDR3 reads CASSTGTALFTQYF. CDR3 nucleotides: TGTGCCAGCAGCACCGGGACCGCTTTGTTTACGCAGTATTTT.

The CDR3 protein is CASSGLAGATDTQYF. The DNA for the CDR3 is TGTGCCAGCTCGGGGCTAGCGGGAGCCACAGATACGCAGTATTTT. The rearrangement joins TRBV18 to TRBJ2-3; 10 bases agree with TRBD2. Trimming removed 6 bases from V and 2 bases from J; junction bases left unmatched: 5. CDR3 size: 15 residues. The germline V gene encodes CDR1 KGHSH and CDR2 LQKENI.